This TCR beta chain was documented in a study of T cells in Graves' hyperthyroidism and ophthalmopathy. Overall study findings and caveats: Peripheral blood also featured most of the thyroid clonotypes expanded above 0.001.

The source material, RNA transcripts, was used to amplify TCR beta CDR3 regions. With the HTBI primer set, the TCR CDR3 went through a first round of RT-PCR. Each CDR3 protein gets one entry after TCRdb re-called the multiplex PCR reads with MiXCR. The profile shows more than 350,000 distinct CDR3 sequences, about 14% of them singletons. Many counts were recorded for this clonotype. The antigen is undetermined. In germline, CDR1 is SGHDT, CDR2 YYEEEE. CDR3 length: 14 residues. V was pared by 0 bases and J by 8 bases, with 12 bases between. Diagnostic decisions used clinical symptoms, serum thyroxine and TRAb, thyroid ultrasound and orbital computed tomography. The authors obtained PBMCs from around 10 ml of fresh peripheral blood.

Source material: blood. This receptor was identified in a woman aged 25 to 39 with Graves' ophthalmopathy. J is TRBJ2-1 and V is TRBV5-6; no firm D call. For the CDR3, the DNA is TGTGCCAGCAGCTTGGTGGGAAGAGGTGATGAGCAGTTCTTC. Its translation is CASSLVGRGDEQFF.